Below, 22 T cell receptor beta chains from the same sample are listed, as sequenced in a study of cytomegalovirus exposure and HLA in healthy donors (TCRdb year 2017). Library generation was performed with the immunoSEQ multiplex PCR assay. For the multiplex PCR, a mixture combining 60 forward primers for TCR Vbeta segments and 13 reverse primers for TCR Jbeta segments was used. This immuneACCESS table, as held by TCRdb, lists in-frame sequences with V and J called but not all clones. Of the missing ones, under half trace to an unresolved V gene in checked studies; the others have no known cause. This sample gives roughly 110,000 clones in total; roughly 70% of them show up just once. The top ten hold roughly 15% of the sample. Sequencing used PBMCs. The receptor set was obtained from a woman between 40 and 50 years old in good health and CMV-seropositive.

The gene calls are TRBV7-6 and TRBJ1-5, with D possibly matching TRBD1 (6 bases). Deletions cut 8 bases from V and 3 bases from J, with 14 bases between. CDR3 length: 14 amino acids. Germline lookup yields CDR1 SGHVS and CDR2 FNYEAQ. The DNA for the CDR3 is TGTGCCAGCGCTGCAGGGGTCACCAATCAGCCCCAGCATTTT. Its protein is CASAAGVTNQPQHF.

V gene TRBV4-1 combines with J gene TRBJ1-1; weak D call: TRBD1 (5 bases). The CDR3 has 15 residues. Per germline, CDR1 MGHRA and CDR2 YSYEKL. With 1 base removed from V and 2 bases from J, the gap between germline ends came to 11 bases. CDR3 sequence (DNA): TGCGCCAGCAGCCAAGGCCCGGGGGTAAACACTGAAGCTTTCTTT. Its protein product is CASSQGPGVNTEAFF.

This chain joins TRBV4-1 and TRBJ1-5, with D possibly matching TRBD1 (5 bases). The ends were cut back, 0 bases at V and 4 bases at J, with 10 bases in the middle. The CDR3 runs to 15 residues. The germline V gene has CDR1 MGHRA and CDR2 YSYEKL. The CDR3 spells CASSQEQGVNQPQHF. CDR3 nucleotide sequence: TGCGCCAGCAGCCAAGAGCAGGGTGTTAATCAGCCCCAGCATTTT.

The chain employs TRBV30 and TRBJ1-2; 10 nucleotides agree with TRBD1. Trimming cost V 2 bases and J 4 bases; bases outside gene matches: 4. Germline values: CDR1 GTSNPN, CDR2 SVGIG (reference sequence). The CDR3 spans 14 residues. Written as DNA, the CDR3 is TGTGCCTGGAGTAGGGACAGGGGTTCCTATGGCTACACCTTC. This gives the protein CAWSRDRGSYGYTF.

The chain has TRBV30 and TRBJ1-1; TRBD1 matches at 7 bases. The CDR3 consists of 14 residues. The V and J ends lost 2 bases and 6 bases, in that order; junction bases with no gene match: 9. Germline CDR1 and CDR2: GTSNPN and SVGIG (reference sequence). CDR3 sequence reads: CAWSLLDRDAEAFF. In DNA, the CDR3 is TGTGCCTGGAGTCTCTTAGACAGGGACGCTGAAGCTTTCTTT.

This clone was picked up one time. The V gene is TRBV2, the J gene TRBJ2-2; 14 bases are a match to TRBD2. The CDR3 runs to 17 residues. The ends lost 6 bases at V and 0 bases at J; junction bases unmatched: 3. CDR1 SNHLY and CDR2 FYNNEI come from the germline V gene. CDR3 in DNA: TGTGCCAGCAGGGGACTAGCGGGGGCCGCGAACACCGGGGAGCTGTTTTTT. Translating gives CASRGLAGAANTGELFF.

The chain employs TRBV27 and TRBJ1-1, with D possibly being TRBD1 (6 bases). The CDR3 extends over 15 amino acids. CDR1 and CDR2 (germline): MNHEY, SMNVEV (reference sequence). Trimming took off 5 bases at V and 1 base at J, with 14 bases between the two ends. CDR3 nucleotide sequence: TGTGCCAGCAGTCCAAGGACAGAGCCGAACACTGAAGCTTTCTTT. Translating gives CASSPRTEPNTEAFF.

The CDR3 reads CASSLDRGREQYF. CDR3 sequence (DNA): TGTGCCAGCAGCTTGGACAGGGGGCGAGAGCAGTACTTC. The rearrangement joins TRBV11-2 to TRBJ2-7, with TRBD1 matching over 11 bases. Germline V lookup: CDR1 SGHAT, CDR2 FQNNGV. The CDR3 has 13 amino acids. V lost 3 bases, J lost 7 bases, and 2 bases stayed unmatched.

Only a few counts were recorded for this clone. The chain joins TRBV30 to TRBJ2-7; 13 nucleotides agree with TRBD2. Trimming at V came to 0 bases and at J to 6 bases, leaving 2 bases not matched to a gene. CDR3 length: 14 amino acids. Looked up from germline, CDR1 is GTSNPN and CDR2 is SVGIG (reference sequence). The CDR3 loop reads CAWSVLAGGTEQYF. As DNA, the CDR3 is TGTGCCTGGAGTGTACTAGCGGGGGGGACCGAGCAGTACTTC.

V gene TRBV7-2 combines with J gene TRBJ2-5, with D possibly TRBD2 on 6 matching bases. V lost 3 bases and J lost 7, with 15 bases in between. Germline lookup yields CDR1 SGHTA and CDR2 FQGNSA. The CDR3 length is 14 residues. The CDR3 loop reads CASSLSRPEGTQYF. In DNA, the CDR3 is TGTGCCAGCAGCTTGTCCAGGCCGGAGGGGACCCAGTACTTC.

The CDR3 reads CASRSGTVGSEGYTF. For the CDR3, the DNA is TGCGCCAGCAGGTCCGGGACAGTTGGGTCGGAAGGCTACACCTTC. J is TRBJ1-2 and V is TRBV5-1, with 7 positions matching TRBD1. The V gene end was trimmed by 5 bases and the J gene end by 8 bases; junction bases not matched to a gene: 15. The CDR3 is 15 residues long. The germline V gene encodes CDR1 SGHRS and CDR2 YFSETQ.

The chain combines TRBV29-1 with TRBJ1-5; the D gene is possibly TRBD1 (5 bases). Trimming removed 4 bases from V and 4 bases from J, with 11 bases in between. Germline-derived CDR1 and CDR2 are SQVTM and ANQGSEA. The CDR3 is 13 residues long. CDR3 region: CSVGTGLNQPQHF. The CDR3 bases are TGCAGCGTTGGAACAGGCCTAAATCAGCCCCAGCATTTT.

This chain joins TRBV30 and TRBJ2-1; 8 positions match TRBD2. The V gene end was trimmed by 2 bases and the J gene end by 4 bases; junction bases not matched to a gene: 4. From germline, CDR1 is GTSNPN and CDR2 SVGIG (reference sequence). The CDR3 extends over 14 amino acids. CDR3 in amino acids: CAWSRSGGYNEQFF. CDR3 DNA: TGTGCCTGGAGTCGGAGCGGGGGATACAATGAGCAGTTCTTC.

V is TRBV25-1 and J is TRBJ2-5; a possible D gene is TRBD2 (7 bases). Per germline, CDR1 MGHDK and CDR2 SYGVNS. The germline V and J ends were trimmed by 4 bases and 4 bases, with 19 bases remaining between them. This CDR3 region has 16 residues. As DNA, the CDR3 is TGTGCCAGCAGTGGTCTCGGGGGGCCCGATCGAGAGACCCAGTACTTC. This encodes CASSGLGGPDRETQYF.

The rearrangement joins TRBV5-4 to TRBJ1-2; TRBD1 aligns across 8 bases. This CDR3 has 14 amino acids. Germline CDR1 and CDR2: SGHNT and YYREEE (reference sequence). V shed 3 bases, J shed 4 bases, and the junction held 5 bases outside the gene matches. CDR3 region: CASSSNRGSYGYTF. The CDR3 DNA sequence: TGTGCCAGCAGCTCAAACAGGGGGAGCTATGGCTACACCTTC.

The chain employs TRBV19 and TRBJ1-1, with 7 bases identical to TRBD1. Germline V gives CDR1 LNHDA, CDR2 SQIVND (reference sequence). The V and J ends lost 7 bases and 5 bases, in that order; junction bases with no gene match: 10. The CDR3 runs to 14 residues. The CDR3 reads CASTGFYRGTEAFF. CDR3 nucleotide sequence: TGTGCCAGTACCGGCTTCTACAGGGGAACTGAAGCTTTCTTT.

This sequence joins TRBV13 and TRBJ2-3; 8 bases line up with TRBD1. V dropped 4 bases and J dropped 1; count of bases not matched to a gene: 1. In germline, CDR1 is PRHDT, CDR2 FYEKMQ (reference sequence). CDR3 length equals 14 residues. CDR3 loop: CASSSGQGTDTQYF. As DNA, the CDR3 is TGTGCCAGCAGCTCGGGACAGGGCACAGATACGCAGTATTTT.

Here the CDR3 reads CAWSHSGWGNQPQHF. The CDR3 coding sequence is TGTGCCTGGAGTCACTCGGGTTGGGGCAATCAGCCCCAGCATTTT. The V and J genes are TRBV30 and TRBJ1-5; no clear D gene. V lost 2 bases and J lost 2, with 13 bases in between. Germline V gives CDR1 GTSNPN, CDR2 SVGIG (reference sequence). This CDR3 contains 15 residues.

This clone has more than one count but fewer than ten. The CDR3 is CASSLGRRDYNSPLHF. CDR3 in DNA: TGCGCCAGCAGCTTGGGGCGGAGGGACTATAATTCACCCCTCCACTTT. The chain is built from TRBV5-1 and TRBJ1-6; D unresolved. V shed 0 bases and J shed 3 bases, with 10 bases lying between them. This CDR3 is built from 16 residues. CDR1 SGHRS and CDR2 YFSETQ come from the germline V gene.

V gene TRBV6-1 combines with J gene TRBJ1-2, with D maybe TRBD1 (5 bases). The CDR3 is 15 residues long. Trimming cost V 6 bases and J 4 bases, with 18 bases left between them. CDR1 and CDR2 from the germline V gene are MNHNS and SASEGT. In DNA form, the CDR3 reads TGTGCCAGCAGACTGCGGGACTTTCAGGCCTATGGCTACACCTTC. It translates to CASRLRDFQAYGYTF.

V gene TRBV14 combines with J gene TRBJ1-2; no firm D call. The CDR3 length is 13 residues. V lost 0 bases and J 4 bases, leaving 6 bases between the germline ends. Germline CDR1 is SGHDN and CDR2 is FVKESK. The CDR3 loop reads CASSQEAFYGYTF. CDR3 sequence (DNA): TGTGCCAGCAGCCAAGAGGCCTTCTATGGCTACACCTTC.

In this sample, this clone turned up once. The chain joins TRBV5-6 to TRBJ1-1, with TRBD1 identical over 9 bases. The germline CDR1 and CDR2 sequences are SGHDT and YYEEEE. Losses at the gene ends were 1 base for V and 3 bases for J; bases not matched to a gene: 4. The CDR3 is made up of 15 amino acids. The CDR3 bases are TGTGCCAGCAGCTTGAGACAGGGGGGGTACACTGAAGCTTTCTTT. Protein: CASSLRQGGYTEAFF.